The clone carrying this T cell receptor (beta chain) appeared many times. Its cognate antigen is unknown. Between the trimmed V and J ends, which lost 3 bases and 5 bases, there was a span of 11 bases. This CDR3 contains 13 residues. The data are from a study of identical twins. Study-wide points: One should note that invariant MAIT and iNKT cells could partly confound zero-insertion analyses. When twins shared out-of-frame alpha sequences, those sequences had excess low generation probability.

TCRdb called the 5' RACE reads again in MiXCR, with one record for every CDR3 protein. This table has 210,000 or so distinct CDR3 sequences, about 7.5% appearing once. Another study also made use of these data, one on yellow fever vaccine responses in identical twins.

Material for sequencing was memory (CD45RO+) T cells sorted from blood. V usage is TRBV12-3 or TRBV12-4 and J usage is TRBJ2-7; D perhaps matches TRBD1 (5 bases). This receptor was obtained from a young woman in good health. CDR3 protein: CASSLGQDHEQYF. The CDR3 DNA reads TGTGCCAGCAGTTTGGGGCAGGACCACGAGCAGTACTTC.